The 4 T cell receptor beta chains listed next were all sequenced from one sample in a study of OX40 agonist ivuxolimab in advanced cancers. Clones were read by immunoSEQ multiplex PCR, and TCRdb kept only the in-frame ones, dropping some. Among over 30,000 clones listed, approximately 80% were seen once. The sequencing used CD4+ or CD8+ T cells sorted from blood, collected in a trial of the OX40 agonist ivuxolimab. Source of these receptors: an adult with an advanced solid tumor such as melanoma, head and neck, liver or kidney cancer.

The chain uses TRBV12-5 and TRBJ2-1; D tentatively reads TRBD1 or TRBD2 (6 bases each). CDR1 and CDR2 from the germline V gene are LGHNT and FRNRAP. V lost 4 bases, J lost 8 bases, and 18 bases lay in between. This CDR3 contains 15 residues. As DNA, the CDR3 is TGTGCTAGTGGTTCCTCCTCGACAGGAGGGCATGAGCAGTTCTTC. Amino acids: CASGSSSTGGHEQFF.

This clone was detected a few times. This sequence joins TRBV6-4 and TRBJ1-5; 7 bases align to TRBD1. After removal of 2 bases from V and 4 bases from J, the junction contained 8 bases not matched to a gene. Germline V gene data show CDR1 as MRHNA and CDR2 as SNTAGT. The CDR3 runs 16 residues. CDR3 in amino acids: CASSDTSTGHNQPQHF. CDR3 sequence (DNA): TGTGCCAGCAGTGACACCTCGACAGGGCATAATCAGCCCCAGCATTTT.

The chain employs TRBV4-2 and TRBJ2-7; a possible D gene is TRBD2 (6 bases). Between the trimmed V and J ends, which lost 0 bases and 4 bases, there was a span of 16 bases. Germline values: CDR1 LGHNA, CDR2 YNFKEQ. The CDR3 has 16 amino acids. The CDR3 DNA reads as TGTGCCAGCAGCCAAGAAATGAGGGGTAGCGGTTACGAGCAGTACTTC. The encoded protein is CASSQEMRGSGYEQYF.

This clone has more than one count but fewer than ten. The CDR3 sequence: CASSTTYEQYF. In DNA, the CDR3 is TGTGCCAGCAGCACAACCTACGAGCAGTACTTC. V usage is TRBV5-6 and J usage is TRBJ2-7; no firm D call. Trimming left V 4 bases short and J 2 bases short, with 4 bases between. The CDR3 is made up of 11 amino acids. Germline lookup yields CDR1 SGHDT and CDR2 YYEEEE.